A single sample is the source of the 32 T cell receptor beta chains below, sequenced in a study of T cell responses to AZD1222 COVID-19 vaccine. Measured with immunoSEQ multiplex PCR; TCRdb has only the in-frame clones, and not every one. The sample has about 150,000 clones, about 90% seen once; the top ten hold more than 3.5%. The sequenced sample was peripheral blood, obtained on day 0 of AZD1222 vaccination. These receptors were collected from an adult in good health.

V and J are TRBV12-5 and TRBJ1-2; TRBD1 is a possible D gene (5 bases). Germline V gene lookup returns CDR1 LGHNT and CDR2 FRNRAP. V lost 6 bases and J lost 3, with 23 bases in between. The CDR3 consists of 17 residues. The CDR3 loop is CASGSGGTKGGDYGYTF. DNA for the CDR3: TGTGCTAGTGGCTCAGGAGGGACCAAAGGTGGGGACTATGGCTACACCTTC.

V usage is TRBV12-3 or TRBV12-4 and J usage is TRBJ1-1; unclear D gene. The V end was cut by 4 bases, the J end by 4 bases, with 10 bases between. This CDR3 region has 13 residues. The CDR3 DNA is TGTGCCAGCAGTTCTAAGGGTAGCACTGAAGCTTTCTTT. This gives the protein CASSSKGSTEAFF.

The CDR3 DNA follows: TGTGCCAGCAGCTTTACCCCCGGTGGCTACACCTTC. Translated: CASSFTPGGYTF. The rearrangement uses TRBV5-6 and TRBJ1-2; D unclear. In germline, CDR1 is SGHDT, CDR2 YYEEEE. Trimming stripped 2 bases from V and 7 bases from J, with 9 bases between. The CDR3 spans 12 residues.

This chain links TRBV6-6 with TRBJ2-4; 9 nucleotides match TRBD2. The CDR3 has 15 residues. Germline V gives CDR1 MNHNY, CDR2 SVGAGI (reference sequence). V lost 9 bases, J lost 5 bases, and 11 bases stayed unmatched. The CDR3 protein is CASIGGGRAENIQYF. CDR3 in DNA: TGTGCCAGTATCGGTGGCGGGAGGGCCGAAAACATTCAGTACTTC.

The genes are TRBV5-1 and TRBJ2-5; no clear D. V lost 4 bases and J 4 bases, leaving 11 bases between the germline ends. CDR1 is SGHRS, CDR2 YFSETQ, per germline. This CDR3 has 13 residues. The CDR3 DNA sequence: TGCGCCAGCAGCCCACCCACCCTAGAGACCCAGTACTTC. It specifies CASSPPTLETQYF.

The chain carries TRBV2 and TRBJ1-3; D is ambiguous. The CDR3 totals 14 residues. With 2 bases removed from V and 0 bases from J, the gap between germline ends came to 5 bases. Germline V gives CDR1 SNHLY, CDR2 FYNNEI. CDR3 amino acids: CASSEIYSGNTIYF. CDR3 in DNA: TGTGCCAGCAGTGAAATTTACTCTGGAAACACCATATATTTT.

The gene calls are TRBV6-5 and TRBJ2-1; TRBD2 matches at 13 bases. CDR1 MNHEY and CDR2 SVGAGI come from the germline V gene. The length of the CDR3 is 16 residues. Losses at the gene ends were 4 bases for V and 7 bases for J; bases not matched to a gene: 7. This CDR3 reads CASSFPTSGRSNEQFF. The CDR3 DNA reads TGTGCCAGCAGTTTCCCGACTAGCGGGAGGTCTAATGAGCAGTTCTTC.

The gene calls are TRBV5-1 and TRBJ2-7, with 7 nucleotides matching TRBD2. The CDR3 is 18 residues long. Germline CDR1 SGHRS, CDR2 YFSETQ. J was trimmed by 5 bases and V by 0 bases; bases with no gene match: 17. The CDR3 bases are TGCGCCAGCAGCTTGGACGCGGGCCCAGCGGGGAGCGCCCACGAGCAGTACTTC. This codes for CASSLDAGPAGSAHEQYF.

This clone was counted once. The V and J genes are TRBV11-2 and TRBJ1-6; 8 bases map to TRBD1. Trimming at V came to 5 bases and at J to 7 bases, leaving 7 bases not matched to a gene. Germline-derived CDR1 and CDR2 are SGHAT and FQNNGV. There are 15 residues in the CDR3. CDR3 DNA sequence: TGTGCCAGCAGCGTGCCGGGACAGGCGAATTCACCCCTCCACTTT. It encodes CASSVPGQANSPLHF.

The chain joins TRBV7-2 to TRBJ2-7; D is possibly TRBD1 (6 bases). The CDR3 extends over 14 amino acids. Germline V gene lookup returns CDR1 SGHTA and CDR2 FQGNSA. The V end was cut by 3 bases, the J end by 2 bases, with 11 bases between. The CDR3 loop is CASSFGRGAYEQYF. As DNA, the CDR3 is TGTGCCAGCAGCTTTGGCAGGGGAGCCTACGAGCAGTACTTC.

The chain joins TRBV14 to TRBJ2-1; the D is unclear. The CDR3 contains 13 residues. Germline CDR1 SGHDN, CDR2 FVKESK. The germline V and J ends were trimmed by 4 bases and 5 bases, with 9 bases remaining between them. The CDR3 DNA sequence: TGTGCCAGCAGCCTTGGGATTCACAATGAGCAGTTCTTC. Translation: CASSLGIHNEQFF.

This chain links TRBV7-6 with TRBJ2-1; 7 bases are a match to TRBD2. V shed 3 bases, J shed 9 bases, and the junction held 5 bases outside the gene matches. The CDR3 length is 13 residues. Germline V lookup: CDR1 SGHVS, CDR2 FNYEAQ. The CDR3 bases are TGTGCCAGCAGCTTGGGGGGGGGTGCTGAGCAGTTCTTC. Translating gives CASSLGGGAEQFF.

V is TRBV19 and J is TRBJ1-1; TRBD1 might be the D (6 bases). The germline V gene has CDR1 LNHDA and CDR2 SQIVND (reference sequence). The V gene lost 10 bases and the J gene lost 1 base, with 22 bases spanning the gap. The CDR3 loop spans 16 amino acids. The CDR3 sequence is CAIRDQGRRGNTEAFF. In DNA, the CDR3 is TGTGCCATCCGGGACCAGGGGCGGCGAGGGAACACTGAAGCTTTCTTT. The entire variable domain, with the rest obtained from reference TRBV19 and TRBJ1-1, is as follows: DGGITQSPKYLFRKEGQNVTLSCEQNLNHDAMYWYRQDPGQGLRLIYYSQIVNDFQKGDIAEGYSVSREKKESFPLTVTSAQKNPTAFYLCAIRDQGRRGNTEAFFGQGTRLTVV.

This clone appeared a single time. The gene calls are TRBV28 and TRBJ1-5, with D uncertain. Trimming took off 1 base at V and 4 bases at J, with 14 bases between the two ends. The CDR3 length is 16 residues. CDR1 MDHEN and CDR2 SYDVKM come from the germline V gene. CDR3 region: CASSLSGPNANQPQHF. DNA for the CDR3: TGTGCCAGCAGTTTATCGGGCCCCAATGCAAATCAGCCCCAGCATTTT.

V usage is TRBV5-4 and J usage is TRBJ2-2, with TRBD2 identical over 12 bases. Trimming removed 1 base from V and 6 bases from J; junction bases left unmatched: 4. The CDR3 is 16 amino acids. The germline V gene has CDR1 SGHNT and CDR2 YYREEE (reference sequence). CDR3 DNA: TGTGCCAGCAGCTTGCTAGCGGGAGGGCCACCCGGGGAGCTGTTTTTT. Residues: CASSLLAGGPPGELFF.

The chain links TRBV10-2 to TRBJ2-1; D ambiguous. The length of the CDR3 is 14 residues. Germline V gene sequence: CDR1 WSHSY, CDR2 SAAADI. Trimming took off 3 bases at V and 0 bases at J, with 6 bases between the two ends. The CDR3 sequence is CASSDNPSYNEQFF. DNA of the CDR3: TGCGCCAGCAGTGACAATCCCTCCTACAATGAGCAGTTCTTC.

This chain connects TRBV11-3 to TRBJ2-2; 8 nucleotides agree with TRBD2. V gave up 1 base and J gave up 6 bases; unmatched junction bases: 7. The CDR3 extends over 16 amino acids. Germline V CDR1 and CDR2: SGHNT, YENEEA. CDR3 residues: CASSLVSGGPSGELFF. Here the CDR3 DNA reads TGTGCCAGCAGCTTAGTTTCGGGAGGGCCTTCCGGGGAGCTGTTTTTT.

The genes are TRBV29-1 and TRBJ2-5; 10 bases agree with TRBD2. Germline V gene lookup returns CDR1 SQVTM and CDR2 ANQGSEA. The length of the CDR3 is 12 residues. J lost 4 bases, V lost 4 bases, and 0 bases had no gene match. This chain's CDR3 is CSVGLAGETQYF. The DNA for the CDR3 is TGCAGCGTTGGACTAGCGGGAGAGACCCAGTACTTC.

The chain is built from TRBV4-3 and TRBJ1-1, with D hard to call. Per the germline V gene, CDR1 is LGHNA and CDR2 is YSLEER. The CDR3 sequence is 15 residues long. Trimming removed 0 bases from V and 1 base from J, with 9 bases in between. The DNA for the CDR3 is TGCGCCAGCAGCCAAGATCTTAGCCGGAACACTGAAGCTTTCTTT. This codes for CASSQDLSRNTEAFF.

This clone has a single count. V is TRBV3-1 (or the pseudogene TRBV3-2) and J is TRBJ2-5; a weak D match, TRBD1 (6 bases). Germline CDR1 is LGHDT and CDR2 is YNNKEL (reference sequence). Trimming left V 5 bases short and J 5 bases short, with 15 bases between. This CDR3 has 14 amino acids. The CDR3 DNA follows: TGTGCCAGCAGCAAACTACAGGGTGACGAGACCCAGTACTTC. Translation: CASSKLQGDETQYF.

V usage is TRBV5-1 and J usage is TRBJ2-1; D is perhaps TRBD2 (5 bases). V dropped 0 bases and J dropped 2 bases, with 9 bases sitting between them. In germline, CDR1 is SGHRS, CDR2 YFSETQ. There are 15 residues in the CDR3. Written as DNA, the CDR3 is TGCGCCAGCAGCTTGGGGGAGACTGCCTACAATGAGCAGTTCTTC. This encodes CASSLGETAYNEQFF.

The chain's CDR3 is CASSSRWGISSGDYGYTF. The CDR3 DNA follows: TGTGCCAGTAGTTCCCGCTGGGGGATCAGCTCGGGCGATTATGGCTACACCTTC. J is TRBJ1-2 and V is TRBV19; D is possibly TRBD1 (5 bases). V lost 5 bases and J lost 5, with 27 bases in between. This CDR3 spans 18 amino acids. Germline V CDR1 and CDR2: LNHDA, SQIVND (reference sequence).

The chain uses TRBV7-2 and TRBJ2-1, with 10 bases lining up with TRBD2. The CDR3 extends over 16 amino acids. Trimming cost V 5 bases and J 5 bases; bases outside gene matches: 9. Germline loops: CDR1 SGHTA, CDR2 FQGNSA. CDR3 sequence (DNA): TGTGCCAGCAGCCTCGGTTGGCTAGCGGGGGACAATGAGCAGTTCTTC. This translates into CASSLGWLAGDNEQFF.

Comments on this clone: Other DNA sequences from this sample encode an identical CDR3 as well. The V and J genes are TRBV6-5 and TRBJ2-2; D unclear. The CDR3 spans 11 residues. V was pared by 6 bases and J by 2 bases, with 1 base between. Germline V lookup: CDR1 MNHEY, CDR2 SVGAGI. CDR3 amino acids: CASSNTGELFF. As DNA, the CDR3 is TGTGCCAGCAGCAACACCGGGGAGCTGTTTTTT.

The gene calls are TRBV6-5 and TRBJ1-3; D gene ambiguous. The CDR3 runs to 13 residues. Looked up from germline, CDR1 is MNHEY and CDR2 is SVGAGI. With 8 bases removed from V and 0 bases from J, the gap between germline ends came to 8 bases. For the CDR3, the DNA is TGTGCCAGCCGACTGAGCTCTGGAAACACCATATATTTT. It encodes CASRLSSGNTIYF.

The genes are TRBV19 and TRBJ1-3; D unresolved. The CDR3 totals 14 residues. V dropped 6 bases and J dropped 0 bases, with 9 bases sitting between them. Germline lookup yields CDR1 LNHDA and CDR2 SQIVND (reference sequence). CDR3: CASSKLISGNTIYF. CDR3 DNA sequence: TGTGCCAGTAGCAAGCTGATCTCTGGAAACACCATATATTTT.

The chain combines TRBV24-1 with TRBJ1-5; D gene ambiguous. CDR1 is KGHDR, CDR2 SFDVKD, per germline. The CDR3 is 14 amino acids. V lost 2 bases, J lost 2 bases, and 6 bases lay in between. CDR3 DNA sequence: TGTGCCACCAGTGATTGGAGAGGCAATCAGCCCCAGCATTTT. Translated: CATSDWRGNQPQHF.

V is TRBV6-2 or TRBV6-3 and J is TRBJ1-5, with D possibly being TRBD1 (6 bases). Trimming stripped 4 bases from V and 5 bases from J, with 12 bases between. This CDR3 has 14 amino acids. Germline assignment: CDR1 MNHEY and CDR2 SVGEGT. CDR3 DNA sequence: TGTGCCAGCAGTTCGGGGGCAGGGGATCAGCCCCAGCATTTT. Translating it yields CASSSGAGDQPQHF.

The rearrangement uses TRBV5-3 and TRBJ2-3, with D possibly being TRBD1 or TRBD2 (6 bases each). TRBV5-3 is an ORF, with its function uncertain. The CDR3 has 15 amino acids. Deletions cut 8 bases from V and 6 bases from J, with 22 bases between. CDR3 DNA: TGTGCCAGCACCGAGGAGGGACACCGGGGGGATACGCAGTATTTT. Translated: CASTEEGHRGDTQYF.

The chain combines TRBV25-1 with TRBJ1-2; 10 bases match TRBD1. The CDR3 consists of 14 residues. V shed 7 bases and J 7 bases; nucleotides not matched to a gene: 9. CDR1 is MGHDK and CDR2 is SYGVNS in the germline V gene. This CDR3 reads CASTPGTGAFGYTF. CDR3 sequence (DNA): TGTGCCAGCACACCCGGGACAGGGGCTTTTGGCTACACCTTC.

The chain has TRBV6-5 and TRBJ1-2; tentative D call: TRBD1 (6 bases). The V gene's germline CDR1 is MNHEY and CDR2 SVGAGI. V was clipped by 6 bases and J by 6 bases, with 14 bases between them. This CDR3 contains 13 residues. The CDR3 region has the DNA TGTGCCAGCAGGACACAGGGTACCCATGGCTACACCTTC. This sequence encodes CASRTQGTHGYTF.

The chain is built from TRBV14 and TRBJ2-1, with D unclear. The CDR3 covers 15 residues. Germline values: CDR1 SGHDN, CDR2 FVKESK. Trimming removed 0 bases from V and 4 bases from J, with 10 bases in between. CDR3 residues: CASSQEGPFYNEQFF. The DNA for the CDR3 is TGTGCCAGCAGCCAAGAAGGTCCTTTTTACAATGAGCAGTTCTTC. The whole variable domain, filled in from reference TRBV14 and TRBJ2-1, reads EAGVTQFPSHSVIEKGQTVTLRCDPISGHDNLYWYRRVMGKEIKFLLHFVKESKQDESGMPNNRFLAERTGGTYSTLKVQPAELEDSGVYFCASSQEGPFYNEQFFGPGTRLTVL.